This TCR beta chain was found in a study of T cells after yellow fever vaccination. As for the study in general: Fractions of limited cellularity were prepared by means of SMART-Seq v4 Ultra Low Input. General study points: Post-booster reappearance was seen for most primary-vaccination clones (roughly 97% CD4, 88% CD8). Abundant contaminating clonotypes from the bulk population could appear in FACS-sorted repertoires.

For this clonotype: As yet, its antigen is unknown.

The germline V gene encodes CDR1 DFQATT and CDR2 SNEGSKA (reference sequence). There are 16 residues in the CDR3. Between the trimmed V and J ends, which lost 1 base and 3 bases, there was a span of 13 bases. MiXCR was run by TCRdb on the 5' RACE reads, yielding one entry per CDR3 protein. This sample has roughly 300,000 distinct CDR3 sequences, with roughly 8.6% found just once. This sample comprised PBMCs, obtained about 41 days after the first yellow fever vaccination. The clonotype was recovered from a man aged 18-30 years who received the YFV17D yellow fever vaccine. The chain combines TRBV20-1 with TRBJ1-6; weak D call: TRBD1 (6 bases). The CDR3 coding sequence is TGCAGTGCTAGAGTGAACCGACAGGACTATAATTCACCCCTCCACTTT. Encoded protein: CSARVNRQDYNSPLHF.